This T cell receptor beta chain was sequenced for a study of pediatric ulcerative colitis. Study-wide results and limits: Blood-rectal clonal overlap within each person was significantly higher in ulcerative colitis patients than controls. A couple of rectal clonotypes were found only in ulcerative colitis patients, all of them. This repertoire reflects total lymphocytes rather than subpopulations like regulatory T cells.

The CDR3 totals 19 residues. Germline V gives CDR1 LGHNA, CDR2 YNFKEQ. Trimming stripped 5 bases from V and 3 bases from J, with 27 bases between. This table comes from immunoSEQ multiplex PCR, and its TCRdb copy is limited to in-frame clones, with some not included. The table shows some 60,000 clones, with 77% occurring only once. On this clone: No antigen is known for it.

Ulcerative colitis patients received no immunosuppressive medication before the diagnostic colonoscopy. This receptor was taken from a boy aged 5 to 17 with moderate ulcerative colitis. The material sequenced was blood. The rearrangement links TRBV4-2 to TRBJ2-3, with D tentatively TRBD2 (6 bases). For the CDR3, the DNA is TGTGCCAGCAGCTGGGGTCGGGCGGGACTCGGCCTGGGGACAGATACGCAGTATTTT. It encodes CASSWGRAGLGLGTDTQYF.